Following are 4 T cell receptor beta chains from one sample sequenced in a study of cytomegalovirus exposure and HLA in healthy donors. PCR was performed using 60 Vbeta and 13 Jbeta primers. Assay used: immunoSEQ multiplex PCR; TCRdb lists only in-frame clones, some missing. The profile shows 100,000 to 120,000 clones, over 75% of them singletons. Sequencing was carried out using PBMCs. All receptors derive from a woman between 25 and 40 years old in good health and CMV-seropositive.

The chain is built from TRBV7-9 and TRBJ1-4; 7 bases line up with TRBD1. This CDR3 is 14 amino acids long. Germline V gene sequence: CDR1 SEHNR, CDR2 FQNEAQ (reference sequence). Trimming took 3 bases from V and 3 from J; bases not matched to a gene: 1. CDR3 amino acids: CASSLGQSNEKLFF. For the CDR3, the DNA is TGTGCCAGCAGCTTGGGACAGTCTAATGAAAAACTGTTTTTT.

The chain joins TRBV29-1 to TRBJ2-1; TRBD1 is a possible D gene (6 bases). V was clipped by 1 base and J by 9 bases, with 13 bases between them. This CDR3 has 13 amino acids. CDR1 and CDR2 (germline): SQVTM, ANQGSEA. DNA of the CDR3: TGCAGCGTTGAAGGGACAGCGTTATTTGAGCAGTTCTTC. Its protein is CSVEGTALFEQFF.

The chain recombines TRBV19 with TRBJ2-1; 7 bases fit TRBD2. The CDR3 is 17 amino acids. Per germline, CDR1 LNHDA and CDR2 SQIVND (reference sequence). Trimming took 4 bases from V and 0 from J; bases not matched to a gene: 9. CDR3 nucleotide sequence: TGTGCCAGTAGTAGAGACCGGGGGGAAAGCTCCTACAATGAGCAGTTCTTC. This translates into CASSRDRGESSYNEQFF.

This sequence joins TRBV6-5 and TRBJ2-5; 9 positions agree with TRBD2. Germline CDR1 and CDR2: MNHEY and SVGAGI. The CDR3 totals 13 residues. V trimming: 6 bases; J trimming: 5 bases; junction bases outside the gene matches: 4. The CDR3 is CASRTSGLETQYF. CDR3 bases: TGTGCCAGCAGGACTAGCGGCCTGGAGACCCAGTACTTC.